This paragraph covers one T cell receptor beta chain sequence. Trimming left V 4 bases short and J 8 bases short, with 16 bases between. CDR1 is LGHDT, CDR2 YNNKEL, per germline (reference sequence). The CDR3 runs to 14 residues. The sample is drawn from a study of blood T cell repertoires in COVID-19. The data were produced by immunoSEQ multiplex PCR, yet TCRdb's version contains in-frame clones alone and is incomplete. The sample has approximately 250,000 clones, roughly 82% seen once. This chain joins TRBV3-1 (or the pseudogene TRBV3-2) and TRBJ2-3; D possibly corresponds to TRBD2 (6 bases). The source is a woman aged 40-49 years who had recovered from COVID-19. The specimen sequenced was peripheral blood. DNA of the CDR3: TGTGCCAGCAGCCCCGTGGGGGGTAGCGTTACGCAGTATTTT. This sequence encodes CASSPVGGSVTQYF.